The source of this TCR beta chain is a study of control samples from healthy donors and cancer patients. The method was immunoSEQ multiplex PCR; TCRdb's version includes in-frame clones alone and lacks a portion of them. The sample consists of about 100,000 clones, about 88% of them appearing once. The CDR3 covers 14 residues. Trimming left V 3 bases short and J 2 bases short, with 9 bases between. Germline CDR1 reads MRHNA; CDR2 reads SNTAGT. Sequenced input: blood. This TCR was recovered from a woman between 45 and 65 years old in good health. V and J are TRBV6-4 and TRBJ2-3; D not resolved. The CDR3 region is CASSESPNTDTQYF. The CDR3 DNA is TGTGCCAGCAGTGAATCCCCTAACACAGATACGCAGTATTTT.